Below, 28 T cell receptor beta chains from the same sample are listed, as sequenced in a study of cytomegalovirus exposure and HLA in healthy donors. Use of 60 Vbeta and 13 Jbeta primers characterized the PCR. Libraries were prepared by immunoSEQ multiplex PCR; TCRdb keeps only in-frame clonotypes and omits some of them. The top ten clones hold roughly 2.5% of a sample with roughly 44,000 clones, over 75% of them seen once. The sequencing sample was made of PBMCs. The receptors originated from a man aged 45 to 65 in good health and CMV-seronegative.

The chain's CDR3 is CATSTSTGVNTEAFF. The CDR3 nucleotides are TGTGCCACCAGCACCTCGACAGGGGTGAACACTGAAGCTTTCTTT. V usage is TRBV15 and J usage is TRBJ1-1, with 8 bases aligning to TRBD1. Germline CDR1 is LNHNV and CDR2 is YYDKDF (reference sequence). V trimming: 4 bases; J trimming: 0 bases; junction bases outside the gene matches: 4. The CDR3 covers 15 residues.

This clone was seen more than once but under ten times. The V and J genes are TRBV7-9 and TRBJ2-7; TRBD2 matches at 11 bases. J lost 2 bases, V lost 2 bases, and 5 bases had no gene match. The V gene's germline CDR1 is SEHNR and CDR2 FQNEAQ (reference sequence). This CDR3 is 16 amino acids long. DNA of the CDR3: TGTGCCAGCAGCTTAACTAGCGGGAGTCAAACCTACGAGCAGTACTTC. Translating gives CASSLTSGSQTYEQYF.

DNA of the CDR3: TGCGCCACCCAGCGGGAGTATTCTAATGAGCAGTTCTTC. Its translation is CATQREYSNEQFF. The gene calls are TRBV5-1 and TRBJ2-1; 8 bases match TRBD2. Germline V lookup: CDR1 SGHRS, CDR2 YFSETQ. The CDR3 is 13 amino acids. V shed 9 bases and J 7 bases; nucleotides not matched to a gene: 9.

The chain is built from TRBV2 and TRBJ1-1, with TRBD1 matching 9 bases. This CDR3 spans 14 amino acids. Per germline, CDR1 SNHLY and CDR2 FYNNEI. The V segment lost 6 bases and the J segment 8 bases; nucleotides outside the gene matches: 10. The CDR3 is CASRILGTGTEAFF. The CDR3 region has the DNA TGTGCCAGCAGGATTCTCGGGACAGGGACAGAAGCTTTCTTT.

This chain joins TRBV7-9 and TRBJ1-6; 7 bases line up with TRBD1. CDR3 size: 14 residues. The V gene's germline CDR1 is SEHNR and CDR2 FQNEAQ (reference sequence). With 5 bases clipped from V and 10 bases from J, the junction kept 8 bases outside the gene matches. In nucleotides, the CDR3 is TGTGCCAGCAGCCGACAGGGTATGGCGTCACCCCTCCACTTT. Translation gives CASSRQGMASPLHF.

The chain employs TRBV5-1 and TRBJ2-5, with TRBD2 identical over 7 bases. This CDR3 has 15 residues. Germline loops: CDR1 SGHRS, CDR2 YFSETQ. The J segment lost 1 base and the V segment lost 4 bases, leaving 7 bases of the junction unmatched. The chain's CDR3 is CASSILAGPQETQYF. Here the CDR3 DNA reads TGCGCCAGCAGCATCTTAGCGGGTCCCCAAGAGACCCAGTACTTC.

The chain combines TRBV6-1 with TRBJ2-7; 7 bases fit TRBD1. The CDR3 runs to 13 residues. Trimming removed 8 bases from V and 4 bases from J; junction bases left unmatched: 8. Germline values: CDR1 MNHNS, CDR2 SASEGT. The CDR3 loop is CASRRQGWYEQYF. CDR3 DNA: TGTGCCAGCCGAAGACAGGGCTGGTACGAGCAGTACTTC.

V is TRBV15 and J is TRBJ1-5, with 7 bases aligning to TRBD1. Trimming at V came to 1 base and at J to 3 bases, leaving 6 bases not matched to a gene. Per the germline V gene, CDR1 is LNHNV and CDR2 is YYDKDF (reference sequence). This CDR3 has 16 amino acids. The CDR3, as DNA: TGTGCCACCAGCAGAGGGGGGACAGATGCCAATCAGCCCCAGCATTTT. It yields the protein CATSRGGTDANQPQHF.

This clone was recorded only once. A read error may produce the germline difference seen at one junction end. CDR3 sequence (DNA): TGTTCCAGCAGCCCGTGGGGCCAGCCTGGTGAGACCCAGTACTTC. Translated: CSSSPWGQPGETQYF. The chain employs TRBV7-9 and TRBJ2-5, with D possibly matching TRBD1 (5 bases). The germline V gene has CDR1 SEHNR and CDR2 FQNEAQ (reference sequence). This CDR3 is 15 amino acids long.

The gene calls are TRBV29-1 and TRBJ2-1; TRBD2 matches at 10 bases. J gave up 6 bases and V 7 bases, and 6 bases lay outside the gene matches. CDR3 length: 13 amino acids. Per germline, CDR1 SQVTM and CDR2 ANQGSEA. DNA for the CDR3: TGCAGCGCCGGGACTAGCGCAGGCAATGAGCAGTTCTTC. Amino acid sequence: CSAGTSAGNEQFF.

This sequence joins TRBV4-1 and TRBJ2-4; D gene unclear. Germline CDR1 is MGHRA and CDR2 is YSYEKL. The CDR3 loop spans 16 amino acids. The V end lost 1 base, the J end lost 0 bases, and 10 bases lay between the germline ends. The CDR3 is CASSQATPLAKNIQYF. The CDR3 DNA follows: TGCGCCAGCAGCCAAGCGACACCACTAGCCAAAAACATTCAGTACTTC.

The V gene is TRBV7-9, the J gene TRBJ1-2; possible D gene TRBD1, 5 bases. The CDR3 has 16 amino acids. Germline CDR1 is SEHNR and CDR2 is FQNEAQ (reference sequence). V dropped 5 bases and J dropped 0 bases, with 16 bases sitting between them. CDR3 region: CASSLRQSHSNYGYTF. The CDR3 DNA sequence: TGTGCCAGCAGCCTCAGACAGTCCCATTCTAACTATGGCTACACCTTC.

This clone was detected only once. This sequence joins TRBV30 and TRBJ1-6; D gene uncertain. Looked up from germline, CDR1 is GTSNPN and CDR2 is SVGIG (reference sequence). The germline V and J ends were trimmed by 4 bases and 5 bases, with 9 bases remaining between them. The CDR3 has 13 residues. This chain's CDR3 is CAWTRLNNSPLHF. The DNA of the CDR3 is TGTGCCTGGACCCGACTGAATAATTCACCCCTCCACTTT.

Written as DNA, the CDR3 is TGTGCCAGCAGCAGACAGGGGGCAGATACGCAGTATTTT. Protein product: CASSRQGADTQYF. The chain combines TRBV28 with TRBJ2-3, with 9 bases that match TRBD1. The CDR3 spans 13 residues. CDR1 is MDHEN, CDR2 SYDVKM, per germline. After removal of 6 bases from V and 4 bases from J, the junction contained 2 bases not matched to a gene.

The chain is built from TRBV11-3 and TRBJ2-6, with 8 bases that match TRBD2. The CDR3 is 16 amino acids. V shed 5 bases and J 1 base; nucleotides not matched to a gene: 4. The germline gives CDR1 SGHNT, CDR2 YENEEA. This CDR3 reads CASSSRGGSGANVLTF. The CDR3 DNA follows: TGTGCCAGCAGCAGCCGGGGGGGATCTGGGGCCAACGTCCTGACTTTC. Drawing the rest from reference TRBV11-3 and TRBJ2-6, the complete variable domain is EAGVVQSPRYKIIEKKQPVAFWCNPISGHNTLYWYLQNLGQGPELLIRYENEEAVDDSQLPKDRFSAERLKGVDSTLKIQPAELGDSAVYLCASSSRGGSGANVLTFGAGSRLTVL.

The table lists this clone with a count of one. This chain joins TRBV6-5 and TRBJ1-1, with 9 bases identical to TRBD1. Germline V gene data show CDR1 as MNHEY and CDR2 as SVGAGI. V dropped 7 bases and J dropped 3; count of bases not matched to a gene: 3. The CDR3 sequence is 13 residues long. The CDR3 reads CASKWDRDTEAFF. CDR3 coding DNA: TGTGCCAGCAAATGGGACAGGGACACTGAAGCTTTCTTT.

The chain joins TRBV19 to TRBJ2-5; TRBD1 is a possible D gene (5 bases). The CDR3 is made up of 14 amino acids. Per germline, CDR1 LNHDA and CDR2 SQIVND (reference sequence). V lost 2 bases to trimming and J lost 2 bases, with 9 bases between them. In DNA, the CDR3 is TGTGCCAGTAGTATATCACAGGAACAAGAGACCCAGTACTTC. Protein product: CASSISQEQETQYF.

This clone was picked up a small number of times. The chain couples TRBV7-3 to TRBJ2-3; a possible D gene is TRBD2 (5 bases). CDR1 SGHTA and CDR2 FQGTGA come from the germline V gene. V lost 4 bases and J lost 6, with 14 bases in between. The CDR3 has 14 residues. The CDR3 reads CASSYSGGWDTQYF. Written as DNA, the CDR3 is TGTGCCAGCAGCTACAGCGGCGGTTGGGATACGCAGTATTTT. Variable domain in full (rest from reference TRBV7-3 and TRBJ2-3): GAGVSQTPSNKVTEKGKYVELRCDPISGHTALYWYRQSLGQGPEFLIYFQGTGAADDSGLPNDRFFAVRPEGSVSTLKIQRTERGDSAVYLCASSYSGGWDTQYFGPGTRLTVL.

Turning to this clone: The junction shows a germline mismatch at one end, possibly a read error. J is TRBJ2-1 and V is TRBV7-9; D perhaps matches TRBD1 (6 bases). Germline CDR1 reads SEHNR; CDR2 reads FQNEAQ (reference sequence). The length of the CDR3 is 16 residues. The CDR3 spells CSSSSPKGHQGDEQFF. CDR3 DNA: TGTTCCAGCAGCTCTCCGAAGGGACACCAAGGAGATGAGCAGTTCTTC. The full variable domain, completed using reference TRBV7-9 and TRBJ2-1, is DTGVSQNPRHKITKRGQNVTFRCDPISEHNRLYWYRQTLGQGPEFLTYFQNEAQLEKSRLLSDRFSAERPKGSFSTLEIQRTEQGDSAMYLCSSSSPKGHQGDEQFFGPGTRLTVL.

The CDR3 is CASSSSGNNEQFF. The CDR3 region has the DNA TGTGCCAGCAGCTCAAGCGGGAACAATGAGCAGTTCTTC. The V and J genes are TRBV9 and TRBJ2-1; TRBD2 agrees at 7 bases. This CDR3 region has 13 residues. Trimming at V came to 4 bases and at J to 5 bases, leaving 3 bases not matched to a gene. Germline lookup yields CDR1 SGDLS and CDR2 YYNGEE.

The gene calls are TRBV28 and TRBJ1-1; 9 bases align to TRBD1. The CDR3 loop spans 15 amino acids. Germline V gene data show CDR1 as MDHEN and CDR2 as SYDVKM. V was pared by 6 bases and J by 7 bases, with 12 bases of the junction left unmatched. CDR3 region: CASSSPGTGFHEAFF. The CDR3 DNA reads as TGTGCCAGCAGCTCCCCCGGGACAGGGTTTCATGAAGCTTTCTTT.

This chain joins TRBV7-2 and TRBJ2-7; 13 nucleotides align to TRBD2. Germline V lookup: CDR1 SGHTA, CDR2 FQGNSA. The CDR3 has 17 amino acids. The junction had 12 bases not matched to a gene; V was cut back by 5 bases and J by 5 bases. The CDR3 loop reads CASSPPRTSGRVDEQYF. CDR3 nucleotides: TGTGCCAGCAGCCCACCCCGGACTAGCGGGAGAGTGGACGAGCAGTACTTC.

This clone was detected once. CDR3 DNA sequence: TGTGCCAGCAGCGCGACAGGAAGCGAGCAGTACTTC. Translated: CASSATGSEQYF. V is TRBV9 and J is TRBJ2-5, with D perhaps matching TRBD1 (6 bases). The end of the DNA is better explained by TRBJ2-7, so the J call may be wrong. In germline, CDR1 is SGDLS, CDR2 YYNGEE. The length of the CDR3 is 12 residues.

The chain links TRBV7-2 to TRBJ2-2; 11 bases match TRBD2. The germline V gene has CDR1 SGHTA and CDR2 FQGNSA. J lost 1 base, V lost 1 base, and 5 bases had no gene match. The CDR3 loop spans 18 amino acids. The CDR3 DNA sequence: TGTGCCAGCAGCTTAGTGAGGCTAGCGGGAGGGAACACCGGGGAGCTGTTTTTT. Protein: CASSLVRLAGGNTGELFF.

The chain is built from TRBV7-9 and TRBJ1-1; D is ambiguous. The CDR3 runs 13 residues. V was clipped by 5 bases and J by 4 bases, with 11 bases between them. Germline V lookup: CDR1 SEHNR, CDR2 FQNEAQ (reference sequence). In nucleotides, the CDR3 is TGTGCCAGCAGCCTGGTAGAGGGCACTGAAGCTTTCTTT. This encodes CASSLVEGTEAFF.

The chain uses TRBV4-2 and TRBJ1-5; D may be TRBD1 (6 bases). Germline CDR1 and CDR2: LGHNA and YNFKEQ. The CDR3 sequence is 17 residues long. V was shortened by 4 bases and J by 2 bases, with 18 bases between the two germline ends. Here the CDR3 reads CASSPARSTGRNQPQHF. CDR3 nucleotide sequence: TGTGCCAGCAGCCCAGCTAGATCTACAGGGCGCAATCAGCCCCAGCATTTT.

The chain carries TRBV7-9 and TRBJ1-1; D is possibly TRBD1 (6 bases). Germline lookup yields CDR1 SEHNR and CDR2 FQNEAQ (reference sequence). V lost 0 bases and J 5 bases, leaving 13 bases between the germline ends. The CDR3 covers 15 residues. CDR3 sequence (DNA): TGTGCCAGCAGCTTAGCGGGGGGGGGCTATACTGAAGCTTTCTTT. This codes for CASSLAGGGYTEAFF. The variable domain in full, completed from reference TRBV7-9 and TRBJ1-1, reads DTGVSQNPRHKITKRGQNVTFRCDPISEHNRLYWYRQTLGQGPEFLTYFQNEAQLEKSRLLSDRFSAERPKGSFSTLEIQRTEQGDSAMYLCASSLAGGGYTEAFFGQGTRLTVV.

This chain connects TRBV9 to TRBJ2-3, with TRBD2 as a possible D gene (6 bases). The V and J ends lost 4 bases and 5 bases respectively, with 17 bases between them. The CDR3 contains 15 residues. Germline CDR1 is SGDLS and CDR2 is YYNGEE. The CDR3 region has the DNA TGTGCCAGCAGCCCCCGGGGGATCGAGAGAGATACGCAGTATTTT. Protein product: CASSPRGIERDTQYF.